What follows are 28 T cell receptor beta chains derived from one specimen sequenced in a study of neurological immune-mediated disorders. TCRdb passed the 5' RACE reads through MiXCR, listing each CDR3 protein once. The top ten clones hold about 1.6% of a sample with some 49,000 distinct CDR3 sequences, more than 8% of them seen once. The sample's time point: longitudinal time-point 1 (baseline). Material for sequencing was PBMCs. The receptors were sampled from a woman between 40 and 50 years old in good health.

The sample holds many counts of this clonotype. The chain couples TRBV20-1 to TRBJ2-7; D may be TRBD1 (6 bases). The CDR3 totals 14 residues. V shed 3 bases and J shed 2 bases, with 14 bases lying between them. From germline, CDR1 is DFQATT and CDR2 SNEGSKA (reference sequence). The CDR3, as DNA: TGCAGTGCTAGCTTACAGGGCATTCCCTACGAGCAGTACTTC. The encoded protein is CSASLQGIPYEQYF.

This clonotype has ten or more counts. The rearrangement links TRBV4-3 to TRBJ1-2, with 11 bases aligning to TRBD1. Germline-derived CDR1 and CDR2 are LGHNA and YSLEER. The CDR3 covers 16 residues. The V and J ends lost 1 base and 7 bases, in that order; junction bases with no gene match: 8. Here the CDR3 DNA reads TGCGCCAGCAGCCAAGCCGCTGGACAGGGGGCGGGTGGCTACACCTTC. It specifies CASSQAAGQGAGGYTF.

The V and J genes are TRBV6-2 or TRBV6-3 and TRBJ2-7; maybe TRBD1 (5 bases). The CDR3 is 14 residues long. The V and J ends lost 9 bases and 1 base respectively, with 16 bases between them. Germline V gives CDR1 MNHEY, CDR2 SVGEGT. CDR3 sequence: CARSRQDISYEQYF. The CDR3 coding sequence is TGTGCCAGAAGCCGCCAGGACATATCCTACGAGCAGTACTTC.

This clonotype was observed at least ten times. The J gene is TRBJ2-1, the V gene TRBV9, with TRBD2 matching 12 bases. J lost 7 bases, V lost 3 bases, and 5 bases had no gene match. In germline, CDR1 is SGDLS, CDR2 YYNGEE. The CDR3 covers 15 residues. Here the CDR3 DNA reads TGTGCCAGCAGCGCGACTAGCGGGGGTGCAAATGAGCAGTTCTTC. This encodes CASSATSGGANEQFF.

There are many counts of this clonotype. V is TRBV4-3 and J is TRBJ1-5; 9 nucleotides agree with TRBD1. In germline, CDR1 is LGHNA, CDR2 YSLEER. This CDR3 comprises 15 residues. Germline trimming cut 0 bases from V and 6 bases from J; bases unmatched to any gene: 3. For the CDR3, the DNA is TGCGCCAGCAGCCAAGAAGCGGGACAGGGTCAGCCCCAGCATTTT. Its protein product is CASSQEAGQGQPQHF.

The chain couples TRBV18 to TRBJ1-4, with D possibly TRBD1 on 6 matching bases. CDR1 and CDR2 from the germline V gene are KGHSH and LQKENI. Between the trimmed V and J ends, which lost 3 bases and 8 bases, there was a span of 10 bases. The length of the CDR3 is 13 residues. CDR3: CASSPPRGEKLFF. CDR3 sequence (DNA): TGTGCCAGCTCACCTCCCAGGGGAGAAAAACTGTTTTTT.

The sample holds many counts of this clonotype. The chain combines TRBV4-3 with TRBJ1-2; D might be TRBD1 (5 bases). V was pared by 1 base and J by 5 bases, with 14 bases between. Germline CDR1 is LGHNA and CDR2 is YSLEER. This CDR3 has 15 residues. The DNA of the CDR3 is TGCGCCAGCAGCCAAGGGGCCCCGGGGCCTTATGGCTACACCTTC. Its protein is CASSQGAPGPYGYTF.

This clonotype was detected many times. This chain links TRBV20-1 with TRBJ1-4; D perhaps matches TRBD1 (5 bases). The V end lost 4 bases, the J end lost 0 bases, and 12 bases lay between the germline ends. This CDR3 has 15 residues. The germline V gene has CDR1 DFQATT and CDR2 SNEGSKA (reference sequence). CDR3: CSAKQGPATNEKLFF. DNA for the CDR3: TGCAGTGCTAAGCAGGGACCCGCAACTAATGAAAAACTGTTTTTT.

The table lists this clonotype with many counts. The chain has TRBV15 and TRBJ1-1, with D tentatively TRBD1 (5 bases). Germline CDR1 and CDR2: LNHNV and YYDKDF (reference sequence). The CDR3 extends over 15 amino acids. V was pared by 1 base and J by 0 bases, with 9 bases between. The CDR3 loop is CATSRAGFLNTEAFF. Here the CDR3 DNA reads TGTGCCACCAGCAGAGCAGGGTTCCTGAACACTGAAGCTTTCTTT.

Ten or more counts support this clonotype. The DNA of the CDR3 is TGCAGTGGGACACCGAACACTGAAGCTTTCTTT. Its translation: CSGTPNTEAFF. The chain employs TRBV20-1 and TRBJ1-1; TRBD1 is a possible D gene (5 bases). Germline V gene sequence: CDR1 DFQATT, CDR2 SNEGSKA (reference sequence). V lost 7 bases and J lost 1, with 7 bases in between. The CDR3 is 11 residues long.

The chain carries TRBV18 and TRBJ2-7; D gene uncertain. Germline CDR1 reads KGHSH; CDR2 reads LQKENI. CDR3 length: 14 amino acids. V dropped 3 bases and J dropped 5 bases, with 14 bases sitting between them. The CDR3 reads CASSPTVAADEQYF. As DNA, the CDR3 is TGTGCCAGCTCACCGACGGTGGCGGCGGACGAGCAGTACTTC.

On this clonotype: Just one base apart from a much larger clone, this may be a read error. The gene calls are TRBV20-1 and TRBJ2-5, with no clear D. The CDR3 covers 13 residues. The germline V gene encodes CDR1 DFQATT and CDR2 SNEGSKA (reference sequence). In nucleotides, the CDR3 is TGCAGTGCTAGAGATGACTCACAAGGGACCCAGTACTTC. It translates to CSARDDSQGTQYF.

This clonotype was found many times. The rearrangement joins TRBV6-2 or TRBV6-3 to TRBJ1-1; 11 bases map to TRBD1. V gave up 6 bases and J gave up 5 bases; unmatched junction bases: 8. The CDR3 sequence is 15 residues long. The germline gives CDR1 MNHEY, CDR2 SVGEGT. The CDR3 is CASSSPDRGRTEAFF. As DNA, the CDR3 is TGTGCCAGCAGCTCCCCGGACAGGGGGCGGACTGAAGCTTTCTTT.

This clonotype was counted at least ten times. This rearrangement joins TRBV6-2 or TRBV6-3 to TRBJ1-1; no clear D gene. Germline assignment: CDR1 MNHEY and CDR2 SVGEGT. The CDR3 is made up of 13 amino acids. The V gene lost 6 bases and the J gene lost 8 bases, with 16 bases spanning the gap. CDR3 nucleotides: TGTGCCAGCAGCTCCAGATCGGCCCTAGAAGCTTTCTTT. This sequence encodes CASSSRSALEAFF.

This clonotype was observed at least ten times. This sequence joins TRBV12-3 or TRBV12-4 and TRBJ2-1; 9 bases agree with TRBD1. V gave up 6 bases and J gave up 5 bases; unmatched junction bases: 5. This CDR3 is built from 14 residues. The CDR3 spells CASRLQGAHNEQFF. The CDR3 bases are TGTGCCAGCAGGCTACAGGGGGCCCACAATGAGCAGTTCTTC.

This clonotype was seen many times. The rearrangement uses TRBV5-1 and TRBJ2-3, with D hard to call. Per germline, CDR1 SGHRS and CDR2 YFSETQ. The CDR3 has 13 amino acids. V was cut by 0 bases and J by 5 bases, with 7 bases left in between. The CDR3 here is CASSLESLDTQYF. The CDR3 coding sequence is TGCGCCAGCAGCTTGGAGTCCTTAGATACGCAGTATTTT.

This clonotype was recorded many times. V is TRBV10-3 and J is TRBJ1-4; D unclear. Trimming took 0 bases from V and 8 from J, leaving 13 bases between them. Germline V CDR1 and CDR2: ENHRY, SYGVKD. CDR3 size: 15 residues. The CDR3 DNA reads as TGTGCCATCAGTGAGTCGAGGGAGGATCGGGAAAAACTGTTTTTT. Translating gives CAISESREDREKLFF.

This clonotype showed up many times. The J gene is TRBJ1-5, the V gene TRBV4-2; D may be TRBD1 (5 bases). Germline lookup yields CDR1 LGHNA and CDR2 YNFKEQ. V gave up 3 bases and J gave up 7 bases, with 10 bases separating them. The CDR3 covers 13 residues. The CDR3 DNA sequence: TGTGCCAGCAGCCAGACATCAGGGCAGCCCCAGCATTTT. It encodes CASSQTSGQPQHF.

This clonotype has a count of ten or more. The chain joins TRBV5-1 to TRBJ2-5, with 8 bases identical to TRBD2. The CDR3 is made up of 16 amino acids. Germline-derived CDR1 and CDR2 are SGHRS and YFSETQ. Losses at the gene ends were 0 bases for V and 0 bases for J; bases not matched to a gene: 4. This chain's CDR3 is CASSLDVAGYQETQYF. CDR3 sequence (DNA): TGCGCCAGCAGCTTGGATGTAGCGGGATACCAAGAGACCCAGTACTTC.

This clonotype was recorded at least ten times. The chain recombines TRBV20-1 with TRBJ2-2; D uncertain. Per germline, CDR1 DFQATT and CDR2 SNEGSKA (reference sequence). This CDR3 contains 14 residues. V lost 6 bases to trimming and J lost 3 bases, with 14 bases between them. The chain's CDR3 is CSARRSFDTGELFF. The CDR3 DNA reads TGCAGTGCCCGACGGTCTTTCGACACCGGGGAGCTGTTTTTT.

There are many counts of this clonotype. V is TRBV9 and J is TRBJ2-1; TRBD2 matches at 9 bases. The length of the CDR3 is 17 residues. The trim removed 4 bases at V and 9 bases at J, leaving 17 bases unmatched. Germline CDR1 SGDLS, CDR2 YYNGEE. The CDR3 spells CASSTTRGGGNSGEQFF. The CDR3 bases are TGTGCCAGCAGCACAACGCGGGGGGGCGGGAATTCGGGTGAGCAGTTCTTC.

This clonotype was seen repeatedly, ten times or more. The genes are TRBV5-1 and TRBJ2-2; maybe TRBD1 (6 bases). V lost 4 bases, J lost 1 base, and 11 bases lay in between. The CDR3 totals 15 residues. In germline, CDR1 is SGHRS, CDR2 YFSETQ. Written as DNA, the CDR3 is TGCGCCAGCAGCGGAGGCAGGGGGAACACCGGGGAGCTGTTTTTT. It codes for CASSGGRGNTGELFF.

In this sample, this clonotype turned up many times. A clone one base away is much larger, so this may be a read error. The CDR3 nucleotides read TGTGCCAGCAGCATACAAGAGACCCAGTACTTC. Amino acids: CASSIQETQYF. V is TRBV7-8 and J is TRBJ2-5; D gene unclear. The CDR3 has 11 residues. V was clipped by 5 bases and J by 2 bases, with 3 bases between them. Germline V gene sequence: CDR1 SGHVS, CDR2 FQNEAQ.

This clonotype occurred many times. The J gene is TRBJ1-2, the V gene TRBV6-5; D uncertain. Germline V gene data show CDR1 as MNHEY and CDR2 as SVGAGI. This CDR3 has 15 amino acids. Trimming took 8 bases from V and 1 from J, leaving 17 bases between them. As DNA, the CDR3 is TGTGCCAGCGGAACCCCCCGATCCCATAACTATGGCTACACCTTC. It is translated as CASGTPRSHNYGYTF.

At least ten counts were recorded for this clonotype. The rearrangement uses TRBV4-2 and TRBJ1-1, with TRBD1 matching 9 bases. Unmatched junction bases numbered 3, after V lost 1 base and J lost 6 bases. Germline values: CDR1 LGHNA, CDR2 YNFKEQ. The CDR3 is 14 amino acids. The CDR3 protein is CASSQGDRVPEAFF. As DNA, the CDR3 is TGTGCCAGCAGCCAAGGGGACAGGGTACCTGAAGCTTTCTTT.

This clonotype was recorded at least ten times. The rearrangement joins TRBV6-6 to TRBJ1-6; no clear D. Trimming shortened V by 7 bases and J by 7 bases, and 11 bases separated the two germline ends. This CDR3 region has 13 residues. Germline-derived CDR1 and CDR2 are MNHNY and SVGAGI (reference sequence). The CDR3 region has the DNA TGTGCCAGCACCGAAATAGTGAATTCACCCCTCCACTTT. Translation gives CASTEIVNSPLHF.

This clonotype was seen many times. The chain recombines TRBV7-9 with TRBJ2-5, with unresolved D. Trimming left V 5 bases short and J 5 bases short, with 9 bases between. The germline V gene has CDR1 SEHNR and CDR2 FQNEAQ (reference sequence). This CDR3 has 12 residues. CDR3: CASSPVGETQYF. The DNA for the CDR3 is TGTGCCAGCAGCCCGGTCGGGGAGACCCAGTACTTC.

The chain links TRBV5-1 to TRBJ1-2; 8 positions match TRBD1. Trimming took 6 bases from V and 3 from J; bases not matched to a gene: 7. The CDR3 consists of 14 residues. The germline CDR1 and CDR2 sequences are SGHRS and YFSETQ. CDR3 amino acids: CASMTGDTYYGYTF. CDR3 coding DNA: TGCGCCAGCATGACAGGGGACACCTACTATGGCTACACCTTC.